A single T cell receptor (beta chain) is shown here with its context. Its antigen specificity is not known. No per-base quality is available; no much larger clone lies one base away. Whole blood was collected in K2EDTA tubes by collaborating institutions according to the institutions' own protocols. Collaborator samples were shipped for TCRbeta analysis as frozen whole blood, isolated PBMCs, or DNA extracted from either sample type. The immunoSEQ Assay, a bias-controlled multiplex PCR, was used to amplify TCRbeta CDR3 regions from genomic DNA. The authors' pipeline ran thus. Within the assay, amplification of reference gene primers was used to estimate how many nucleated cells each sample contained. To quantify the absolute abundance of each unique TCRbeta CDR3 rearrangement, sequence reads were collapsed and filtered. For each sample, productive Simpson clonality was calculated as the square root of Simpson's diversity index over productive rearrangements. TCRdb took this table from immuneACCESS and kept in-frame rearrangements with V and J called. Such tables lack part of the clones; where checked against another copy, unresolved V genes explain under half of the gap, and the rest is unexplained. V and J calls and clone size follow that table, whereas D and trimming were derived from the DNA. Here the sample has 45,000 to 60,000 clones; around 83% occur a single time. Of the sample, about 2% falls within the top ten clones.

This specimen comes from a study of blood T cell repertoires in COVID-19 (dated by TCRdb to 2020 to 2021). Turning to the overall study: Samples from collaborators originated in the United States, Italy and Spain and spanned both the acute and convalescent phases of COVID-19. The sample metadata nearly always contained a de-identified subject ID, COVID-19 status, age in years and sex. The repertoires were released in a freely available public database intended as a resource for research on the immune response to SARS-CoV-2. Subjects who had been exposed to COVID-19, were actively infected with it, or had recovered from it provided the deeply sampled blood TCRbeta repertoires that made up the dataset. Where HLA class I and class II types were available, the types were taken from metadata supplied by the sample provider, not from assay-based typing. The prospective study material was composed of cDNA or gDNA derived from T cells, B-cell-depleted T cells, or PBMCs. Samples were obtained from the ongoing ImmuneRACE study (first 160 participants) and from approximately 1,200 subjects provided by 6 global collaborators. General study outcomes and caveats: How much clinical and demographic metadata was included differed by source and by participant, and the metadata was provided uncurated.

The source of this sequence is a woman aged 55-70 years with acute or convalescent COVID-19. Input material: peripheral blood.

CDR3 loop: CASSLRPRETQYF. The bases are TGTGCCAGCAGCCTCCGGCCCAGGGAGACCCAGTACTTC. This chain is built from TRBV7-9 and TRBJ2-5, with no D gene named confidently. V is reduced by 5 bases and J by 5 bases, leaving a spacing of 12 bases between them. CDR1 and CDR2 are drawn from the germline V gene (reference sequence): SEHNR, FQNEAQ. The CDR3 measures 13 amino acids from cysteine to phenylalanine. Just CDR3 DNA is preserved here, 39 bases in frame from base 1.